What follows describes a single T cell receptor beta chain. The data are from a study of blood T cell repertoires in COVID-19. About the research overall: Some COVID-19 samples were acute and others convalescent; all came from the United States, Italy and Spain.

The table came from immunoSEQ multiplex PCR; TCRdb's copy has only in-frame clones and leaves some out. The sample holds around 250,000 clones, around 80% seen once. This CDR3 has 15 amino acids. Between the trimmed V and J ends, which lost 0 bases and 6 bases, there was a span of 15 bases. The germline V gene encodes CDR1 SGHNT and CDR2 YYREEE (reference sequence). The material sequenced was PBMCs or T cells enriched from blood (not recorded which). The chain couples TRBV5-4 to TRBJ1-2; possible D gene TRBD1, 6 bases. The origin of this receptor is a man aged 30 to 39 with acute COVID-19. The CDR3 loop is CASSLGTAPTDGYTF. In DNA, the CDR3 is TGTGCCAGCAGCTTGGGGACAGCCCCTACTGATGGCTACACCTTC.